Listed below are T cell receptor beta chains from one sample, sequenced in a study of CD8 T cells in ankylosing spondylitis. TCRdb fed the 5' RACE reads into MiXCR, producing one record per CDR3 protein. Of hundreds of thousands of distinct CDR3 sequences detected, roughly 12% appear once; the ten largest clones hold approximately 7%. The material sequenced was blood, either unsorted or a sorted T cell fraction (not recorded which). Every receptor here comes from a male donor with ankylosing spondylitis. The CDR3 runs from the conserved cysteine through the conserved F or W. The D gene is left open where the match is weak. Some rows mark clone size as missing; the rest say once, few, many or name a class of expanded clone.

d_gene: TRBD1
j_gene: TRBJ2-1
abundance: few
v_gene: TRBV20-1
CDR3aa: CSDGQGAHNEQFF
CDR3nt: TGCAGTGACGGACAGGGGGCCCACAATGAGCAGTTCTTC

d_gene: TRBD2
j_gene: TRBJ2-1
abundance: -
v_gene: TRBV18
CDR3aa: CASSPPPSGSTYNEQFF
CDR3nt: TGTGCCAGCTCACCACCTCCTAGCGGGAGTACCTACAATGAGCAGTTCTTC

d_gene: TRBD1
j_gene: TRBJ1-1
abundance: many
v_gene: TRBV29-1
CDR3aa: CSLGQGGTEAFF
CDR3nt: TGCAGCCTAGGACAGGGAGGTACTGAAGCTTTCTTT

d_gene: -
j_gene: TRBJ2-3
abundance: -
v_gene: TRBV20-1
CDR3aa: CSARGGFQGSQYF
CDR3nt: TGCAGTGCTAGAGGGGGGTTTCAGGGGTCGCAGTATTTT

d_gene: TRBD2
j_gene: TRBJ2-5
abundance: few
v_gene: TRBV7-2
CDR3aa: CASSPGGLAGETQYF
CDR3nt: TGTGCCAGCAGCCCAGGGGGACTAGCGGGAGAGACCCAGTACTTC

d_gene: -
j_gene: TRBJ1-1
abundance: -
v_gene: TRBV5-1
CDR3aa: CASSDRQGDTEAFF
CDR3nt: TGCGCCAGCAGCGACCGGCAGGGTGACACTGAAGCTTTCTTT

d_gene: TRBD1
j_gene: TRBJ1-2
abundance: -
v_gene: TRBV20-1
CDR3aa: CSAGPGTGREGYTF
CDR3nt: TGCAGTGCCGGCCCCGGGACAGGTCGTGAGGGCTACACCTTC

d_gene: -
j_gene: TRBJ1-2
abundance: -
v_gene: TRBV4-1
CDR3aa: CASSQDPGYGYTF
CDR3nt: TGCGCCAGCAGCCAAGATCCGGGATATGGCTACACCTTC

d_gene: -
j_gene: TRBJ2-3
abundance: -
v_gene: TRBV10-3
CDR3aa: CAISDPRAQSTDTQYF
CDR3nt: TGTGCCATCAGTGATCCGAGGGCGCAGAGCACAGATACGCAGTATTTT

d_gene: TRBD2
j_gene: TRBJ2-1
abundance: -
v_gene: TRBV7-9
CDR3aa: CASTMLGLADNEQFF
CDR3nt: TGTGCCAGCACCATGTTGGGACTAGCGGACAATGAGCAGTTCTTC

d_gene: -
j_gene: TRBJ2-5
abundance: -
v_gene: TRBV5-1
CDR3aa: CASSSQGAETQYF
CDR3nt: TGCGCCAGCAGCTCACAGGGAGCAGAGACCCAGTACTTC

d_gene: TRBD2
j_gene: TRBJ2-1
abundance: -
v_gene: TRBV14
CDR3aa: CASSQEPSGRNYNEQFF
CDR3nt: TGTGCCAGCAGCCAAGAACCTAGCGGGAGGAACTACAATGAGCAGTTCTTC

d_gene: -
j_gene: TRBJ1-6
abundance: -
v_gene: TRBV6-5
CDR3aa: CASSLDGTSPLHF
CDR3nt: TGTGCCAGCAGTTTGGACGGAACTTCACCCCTCCACTTT

d_gene: -
j_gene: TRBJ1-5
abundance: -
v_gene: TRBV12-3/TRBV12-4
CDR3aa: CASSFGVGHNQPQHF
CDR3nt: TGTGCCAGCAGTTTCGGGGTAGGGCACAATCAGCCCCAGCATTTT

d_gene: -
j_gene: TRBJ1-2
abundance: -
v_gene: TRBV20-1
CDR3aa: CSARGTDYYGYTF
CDR3nt: TGCAGTGCTAGAGGGACCGATTACTATGGCTACACCTTC

d_gene: TRBD1
j_gene: TRBJ2-1
abundance: -
v_gene: TRBV9
CDR3aa: CASSVVGTGAPYNEQFF
CDR3nt: TGTGCCAGCAGCGTAGTTGGGACAGGGGCCCCCTACAATGAGCAGTTCTTC

d_gene: -
j_gene: TRBJ2-2
abundance: few
v_gene: TRBV10-3
CDR3aa: CAISESRNTGELFF
CDR3nt: TGTGCCATCAGTGAGTCGCGAAACACCGGGGAGCTGTTTTTT

d_gene: -
j_gene: TRBJ2-3
abundance: -
v_gene: TRBV7-9
CDR3aa: CASTPRGEYTDTQYF
CDR3nt: TGTGCCAGCACCCCTCGTGGAGAGTACACAGATACGCAGTATTTT

d_gene: -
j_gene: TRBJ2-3
abundance: few
v_gene: TRBV7-2
CDR3aa: CASSLGLDGTDTQYF
CDR3nt: TGTGCCAGCAGCTTAGGTCTGGATGGCACAGATACGCAGTATTTT

d_gene: TRBD2
j_gene: TRBJ2-3
abundance: many
v_gene: TRBV3-1
CDR3aa: CASSQVSRGGTDTQYF
CDR3nt: TGTGCCAGCAGCCAAGTCAGCCGGGGGGGCACAGATACGCAGTATTTT